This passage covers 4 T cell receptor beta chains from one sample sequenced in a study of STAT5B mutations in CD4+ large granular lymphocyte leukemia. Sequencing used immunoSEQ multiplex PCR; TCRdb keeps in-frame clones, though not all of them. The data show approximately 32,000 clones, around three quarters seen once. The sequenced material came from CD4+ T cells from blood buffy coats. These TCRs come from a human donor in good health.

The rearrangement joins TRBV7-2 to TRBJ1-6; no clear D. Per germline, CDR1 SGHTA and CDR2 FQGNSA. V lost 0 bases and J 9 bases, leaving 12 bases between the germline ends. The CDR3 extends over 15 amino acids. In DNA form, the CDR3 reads TGTGCCAGCAGCTTAGCGAGGACCGTGGGTTCACCCCTCCACTTT. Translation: CASSLARTVGSPLHF.

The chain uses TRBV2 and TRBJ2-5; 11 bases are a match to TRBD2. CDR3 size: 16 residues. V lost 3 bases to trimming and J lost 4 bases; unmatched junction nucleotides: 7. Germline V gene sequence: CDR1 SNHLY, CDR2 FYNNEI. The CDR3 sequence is CASSEGASGGPETQYF. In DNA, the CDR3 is TGTGCCAGCAGTGAGGGGGCTAGCGGGGGGCCAGAGACCCAGTACTTC.

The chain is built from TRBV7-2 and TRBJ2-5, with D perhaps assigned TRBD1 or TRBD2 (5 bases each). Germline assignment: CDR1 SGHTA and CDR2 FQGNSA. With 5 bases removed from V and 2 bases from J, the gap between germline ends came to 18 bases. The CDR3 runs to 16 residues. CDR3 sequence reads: CASSPPPTAAQETQYF. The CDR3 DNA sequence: TGTGCCAGCAGCCCCCCCCCGACAGCGGCACAAGAGACCCAGTACTTC.

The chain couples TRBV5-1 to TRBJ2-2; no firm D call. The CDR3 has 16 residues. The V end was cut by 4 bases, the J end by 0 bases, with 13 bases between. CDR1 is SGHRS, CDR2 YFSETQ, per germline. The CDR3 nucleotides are TGCGCCAGCAGCCCGTATCGGCGTTCGAACACCGGGGAGCTGTTTTTT. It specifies CASSPYRRSNTGELFF.